This T cell receptor beta chain was profiled in a study of PD-1 and CTLA-4 blockade in melanoma. This CDR3 is 13 amino acids long. With 10 bases clipped from V and 9 bases from J, the junction kept 5 bases outside the gene matches. The method was immunoSEQ multiplex PCR; TCRdb's version includes in-frame clones alone and lacks a portion of them. The data show over 5,500 clones, about four fifths seen once. The chain carries TRBV12-3 or TRBV12-4 and TRBJ2-1; 14 bases are a match to TRBD2. This TCR came from a human donor with melanoma. Sequenced here: CD8+ T cells from peripheral blood, sampled before anti-PD-1 treatment. The CDR3 sequence is CAIKTSGRAEQFF. As DNA, the CDR3 is TGTGCCATCAAGACTAGCGGGAGGGCTGAGCAGTTCTTC.